Below, 30 T cell receptor beta chains from the same sample are listed, as sequenced in a study of PD-1 blockade in classical Hodgkin lymphoma. The table came from immunoSEQ multiplex PCR; TCRdb's copy has only in-frame clones and leaves some out. The table has roughly 30,000 clones, 70% to 85% seen once. Time point denoted: cycle 4 day 1 (C4D1), after five to seven weeks of nivolumab. All the patients suffered relapse after autologous stem cell transplantation, and brentuximab vedotin exposure differed. Magnetic depletion of unwanted cells isolated CD4+ T cells from thawed PBMCs. The sample was CD4+ T cells from blood, taken before the fourth cycle of nivolumab. These receptor sequences come from a human donor with classical Hodgkin lymphoma.

J is TRBJ2-2 and V is TRBV7-9; 8 bases align to TRBD2. The V gene's germline CDR1 is SEHNR and CDR2 FQNEAQ (reference sequence). The CDR3 contains 13 residues. With V trimmed by 5 bases and J by 7 bases, 3 bases remained unmatched. CDR3 bases: TGTGCCAGCAGCGCTAGCGGGCACGGGGAGCTGTTTTTT. It specifies CASSASGHGELFF.

This clone has a handful of counts. This chain links TRBV7-6 with TRBJ1-3; no reliable D call. Germline assignment: CDR1 SGHVS and CDR2 FNYEAQ. CDR3 length: 11 residues. Deletions cut 8 bases from V and 4 bases from J, with 6 bases between. This CDR3 is CASAEGNTIYF. The CDR3 region has the DNA TGTGCCAGCGCTGAGGGAAACACCATATATTTT.

The CDR3, as DNA: TGTGCCAGCAGTGACCCCGGACAGCTCACAGATACGCAGTATTTT. Translated: CASSDPGQLTDTQYF. The genes are TRBV25-1 and TRBJ2-3, with D possibly TRBD1 on 6 matching bases. The CDR3 contains 15 residues. Looked up from germline, CDR1 is MGHDK and CDR2 is SYGVNS. V gave up 3 bases and J gave up 2 bases, with 12 bases separating them.

The chain carries TRBV6-1 and TRBJ2-3, with 7 bases lining up with TRBD2. This CDR3 has 15 residues. In germline, CDR1 is MNHNS, CDR2 SASEGT. The V gene end was trimmed by 5 bases and the J gene end by 2 bases; junction bases not matched to a gene: 7. The CDR3 loop reads CASSMERGFTDTQYF. CDR3 bases: TGTGCCAGCAGTATGGAGCGGGGTTTCACAGATACGCAGTATTTT.

This sequence joins TRBV9 and TRBJ1-2; D gene unclear. V was trimmed by 5 bases and J by 1 base, leaving 6 bases between them. The germline V gene has CDR1 SGDLS and CDR2 YYNGEE. The CDR3 length is 12 residues. The CDR3 is CASSLVNYGYTF. The CDR3 bases are TGTGCCAGCAGTCTGGTTAACTATGGCTACACCTTC. The full variable domain, rest sourced from reference TRBV9 and TRBJ1-2, is DSGVTQTPKHLITATGQRVTLRCSPRSGDLSVYWYQQSLDQGLQFLIQYYNGEERAKGNILERFSAQQFPDLHSELNLSSLELGDSALYFCASSLVNYGYTFGSGTRLTVV.

V and J are TRBV2 and TRBJ2-3; 7 bases are shared with TRBD2. The CDR3 is 14 residues long. Germline CDR1 SNHLY, CDR2 FYNNEI. Unmatched junction bases numbered 4, after V lost 5 bases and J lost 2 bases. CDR3 sequence: CASSWDYNTDTQYF. In nucleotides, the CDR3 is TGTGCCAGCAGTTGGGACTATAACACAGATACGCAGTATTTT.

A remark on this clone: An end of the junction differs from the germline gene, which may be a read error. This chain joins TRBV4-2 and TRBJ1-5; TRBD1 matches at 8 bases. Germline V CDR1 and CDR2: LGHNA, YNFKEQ. This CDR3 has 15 residues. This chain's CDR3 is CASSRGQDSNQPQHF. The CDR3 nucleotides read TGTGCCAGCAGCCGGGGACAGGATAGCAATCAGCCCCAGCACTTT.

V usage is TRBV13 and J usage is TRBJ2-5, with 8 bases identical to TRBD2. CDR3 size: 16 residues. Germline assignment: CDR1 PRHDT and CDR2 FYEKMQ (reference sequence). V dropped 5 bases and J dropped 5; count of bases not matched to a gene: 13. The CDR3 DNA reads TGTGCCAGCAGCCCCCCCCAAAGCGGGAGAAGTGAGACCCAGTACTTC. This gives the protein CASSPPQSGRSETQYF.

This clone has just a few counts. The chain employs TRBV12-1 and TRBJ2-5; the table calls TRBD2, which could not be checked here. TRBV12-1 is labeled a pseudogene. This CDR3 contains 13 residues. The CDR3 DNA is TGTGCCAGACTCCCCGCACGAGGAGAGACCCAGTACTTC. Translated, it gives CARLPARGETQYF.

This rearrangement joins TRBV11-2 to TRBJ2-2; 7 nucleotides align to TRBD2. Germline loops: CDR1 SGHAT, CDR2 FQNNGV. V was clipped by 5 bases and J by 0 bases; unmatched bases: 3. The CDR3 contains 15 residues. CDR3 amino acids: CASSGSGANTGELFF. CDR3 DNA: TGTGCCAGCAGCGGGAGCGGGGCGAACACCGGGGAGCTGTTTTTT. The whole variable domain, remainder taken from reference TRBV11-2 and TRBJ2-2, is EAGVAQSPRYKIIEKRQSVAFWCNPISGHATLYWYQQILGQGPKLLIQFQNNGVVDDSQLPKDRFSAERLKGVDSTLKIQPAKLEDSAVYLCASSGSGANTGELFFGEGSRLTVL.

V is TRBV19 and J is TRBJ2-3; D uncertain. The CDR3 is made up of 16 amino acids. V gave up 1 base and J gave up 0 bases, with 11 bases separating them. Germline V gene data show CDR1 as LNHDA and CDR2 as SQIVND (reference sequence). CDR3 nucleotides: TGTGCCAGTAGTATAGCCCCAGGTTTTAGCACAGATACGCAGTATTTT. Translating gives CASSIAPGFSTDTQYF.

This clone was observed a handful of times. This sequence joins TRBV4-1 and TRBJ2-7; D is perhaps TRBD2 (5 bases). The V gene lost 0 bases and the J gene lost 3 bases, with 12 bases spanning the gap. In germline, CDR1 is MGHRA, CDR2 YSYEKL. The CDR3 runs to 15 residues. This chain's CDR3 is CASSQDPGLFYEQYF. CDR3 bases: TGCGCCAGCAGCCAAGATCCAGGACTCTTCTACGAGCAGTACTTC.

By sample share, this clone is medium-sized. The chain is built from TRBV12-2 and TRBJ2-5; the DNA was not used to check the table's D call, TRBD2. TRBV12-2 is marked as a pseudogene. This CDR3 spans 16 amino acids. The CDR3: CASRPRTSGRGETQYF. The CDR3 DNA sequence: TGTGCAAGTCGCCCTAGGACTAGCGGGAGGGGAGAGACCCAGTACTTC.

The rearrangement joins TRBV6-1 to TRBJ1-4, with TRBD1 matching 9 bases. Looked up from germline, CDR1 is MNHNS and CDR2 is SASEGT. Unmatched junction bases numbered 3, after V lost 1 base and J lost 6 bases. The CDR3 runs 15 residues. This CDR3 reads CASSEGTGVHEKLFF. The CDR3 region has the DNA TGTGCCAGCAGTGAAGGGACAGGGGTTCATGAAAAACTGTTTTTT.

V and J are TRBV7-9 and TRBJ1-1; TRBD1 matches 8 bases. Trimming at V came to 4 bases and at J to 12 bases, leaving 7 bases not matched to a gene. Germline assignment: CDR1 SEHNR and CDR2 FQNEAQ (reference sequence). The CDR3 sequence is 12 residues long. For the CDR3, the DNA is TGTGCCAGCAGCTCCAGACAGGGGTCCCCTTTCTTT. Protein product: CASSSRQGSPFF.

In its sample, this clone was seen a few times. The V call is TRBV18, the J call TRBJ2-7; D ambiguous. Germline V CDR1 and CDR2: KGHSH, LQKENI. The V end was cut by 2 bases, the J end by 4 bases, with 15 bases between. The CDR3 runs 15 residues. The CDR3 here is CASSPVAQVGYEQYF. DNA for the CDR3: TGTGCCAGCTCACCAGTGGCCCAGGTCGGATACGAGCAGTACTTC.

This sequence joins TRBV10-3 and TRBJ2-7, with D hard to call. Looked up from germline, CDR1 is ENHRY and CDR2 is SYGVKD. This CDR3 region has 15 residues. V was shortened by 0 bases and J by 0 bases, with 9 bases between the two germline ends. CDR3 in DNA: TGTGCCATCAGTGAGTCAGGGCTTAGCTCCTACGAGCAGTACTTC. Its protein product is CAISESGLSSYEQYF.

The chain is built from TRBV5-1 and TRBJ1-3; 10 positions match TRBD1. This CDR3 has 14 amino acids. CDR1 and CDR2 from the germline V gene are SGHRS and YFSETQ. With V trimmed by 3 bases and J by 7 bases, 4 bases remained unmatched. The CDR3 spells CASSSDRGSNTIYF. The CDR3 DNA reads TGCGCCAGCAGCTCGGACAGGGGGTCGAACACCATATATTTT.

V gene TRBV5-4 combines with J gene TRBJ2-2, with D unclear. The V gene lost 0 bases and the J gene lost 5 bases, with 5 bases spanning the gap. This CDR3 spans 13 amino acids. Germline-derived CDR1 and CDR2 are SGHNT and YYREEE (reference sequence). The chain's CDR3 is CASSLGQTGELFF. For the CDR3, the DNA is TGTGCCAGCAGCTTGGGGCAGACCGGGGAGCTGTTTTTT. Looking up the rest from reference TRBV5-4 and TRBJ2-2 gives the full variable domain: ETGVTQSPTHLIKTRGQQVTLRCSSQSGHNTVSWYQQALGQGPQFIFQYYREEENGRGNFPPRFSGLQFPNYSSELNVNALELDDSALYLCASSLGQTGELFFGEGSRLTVL.

This chain links TRBV30 with TRBJ2-2; a possible D gene is TRBD1 (5 bases). From germline, CDR1 is GTSNPN and CDR2 SVGIG (reference sequence). This CDR3 region has 13 residues. The ends were cut back, 2 bases at V and 7 bases at J, with 11 bases in the middle. The CDR3 region is CAWSSDSHGELFF. CDR3 coding DNA: TGTGCCTGGAGTTCTGACAGCCACGGGGAGCTGTTTTTT.

This chain uses TRBV6-6 with TRBJ1-2, with D possibly TRBD1 on 5 matching bases. Germline-derived CDR1 and CDR2 are MNHNY and SVGAGI (reference sequence). The CDR3 runs to 13 residues. Trimming pared 0 bases from V and 8 bases from J, leaving 10 bases between. The CDR3 is CASSYSGEGGYTF. The CDR3 DNA reads as TGTGCCAGCAGTTACTCGGGGGAGGGAGGCTACACCTTC.

This rearrangement joins TRBV13 to TRBJ2-7, with D possibly being TRBD1 or TRBD2 (5 bases each). This CDR3 comprises 14 residues. V lost 2 bases and J 5 bases, leaving 13 bases between the germline ends. Germline CDR1 PRHDT, CDR2 FYEKMQ (reference sequence). This chain's CDR3 is CASSLLPGDHEQYF. The CDR3 DNA is TGTGCCAGCAGCTTATTGCCCGGGGACCACGAGCAGTACTTC.

This rearrangement joins TRBV6-1 to TRBJ1-3; D call uncertain. The CDR3 has 13 amino acids. Germline-derived CDR1 and CDR2 are MNHNS and SASEGT. The ends were cut back, 3 bases at V and 3 bases at J, with 6 bases in the middle. The CDR3 bases are TGTGCCAGCAGTGATATATTTGGAAACACCATATATTTT. Translating it yields CASSDIFGNTIYF.

The rearrangement joins TRBV9 to TRBJ2-7, with TRBD2 matching over 9 bases. Germline-derived CDR1 and CDR2 are SGDLS and YYNGEE. The trim removed 0 bases at V and 1 base at J, leaving 5 bases unmatched. There are 16 residues in the CDR3. The CDR3 is CASSVGGLARSYEQYF. CDR3 nucleotides: TGTGCCAGCAGCGTAGGCGGACTAGCGAGGTCCTACGAGCAGTACTTC.

In DNA, the CDR3 is TGCGCCAGCAGCTTGGTACCGACAGCGGGCACTGAAGCTTTCTTT. Translated, it gives CASSLVPTAGTEAFF. J is TRBJ1-1 and V is TRBV5-1; D may be TRBD1 (5 bases). Germline assignment: CDR1 SGHRS and CDR2 YFSETQ. Trimming removed 0 bases at V and 4 bases at J, with 13 bases between. The CDR3 is 15 amino acids.

The CDR3 spells CASRSPGQFREQYF. In DNA, the CDR3 is TGTGCCAGCAGATCCCCGGGACAGTTCCGTGAGCAGTACTTC. The genes are TRBV6-6 and TRBJ2-7; TRBD1 agrees at 7 bases. Germline trimming cut 6 bases from V and 7 bases from J; bases unmatched to any gene: 12. Per germline, CDR1 MNHNY and CDR2 SVGAGI (reference sequence). The CDR3 is 14 residues long.

V and J are TRBV7-9 and TRBJ2-7; TRBD2 aligns across 8 bases. The V and J ends lost 6 bases and 3 bases, in that order; junction bases with no gene match: 7. Looked up from germline, CDR1 is SEHNR and CDR2 is FQNEAQ (reference sequence). This CDR3 contains 14 residues. The CDR3 is CASRVAGIGYEQYF. CDR3 coding DNA: TGTGCCAGCAGGGTAGCGGGGATCGGCTACGAGCAGTACTTC.

The chain has TRBV11-2 and TRBJ2-5; the D is unclear. There are 12 residues in the CDR3. The V gene lost 1 base and the J gene lost 2 bases, with 2 bases spanning the gap. The germline gives CDR1 SGHAT, CDR2 FQNNGV. Here the CDR3 DNA reads TGTGCCAGCAGCTTAGGGCAAGAGACCCAGTACTTC. This gives the protein CASSLGQETQYF.

The rearrangement links TRBV7-3 to TRBJ1-2; 8 bases map to TRBD1. Per germline, CDR1 SGHTA and CDR2 FQGTGA. The CDR3 is made up of 14 amino acids. Trimming took 5 bases from V and 3 from J; bases not matched to a gene: 5. The CDR3 DNA reads TGTGCCAGCAGCCCATCAGGGGGCCACTATGGCTACACCTTC. Protein sequence: CASSPSGGHYGYTF.

The chain uses TRBV9 and TRBJ2-1, with TRBD2 identical over 7 bases. Germline assignment: CDR1 SGDLS and CDR2 YYNGEE. Trimming cost V 0 bases and J 1 base; bases outside gene matches: 7. The CDR3 is 17 residues long. The CDR3 region is CASSVGEGGPSYNEQFF. In nucleotides, the CDR3 is TGTGCCAGCAGCGTAGGGGAGGGAGGGCCTTCCTACAATGAGCAGTTCTTC.